This T cell receptor beta chain was sequenced during a study of blood T cell repertoires in COVID-19. There are a few counts of this clone. Clones were read by immunoSEQ multiplex PCR, and TCRdb kept only the in-frame ones, dropping some. The data contain around 280,000 clones, 89% of them singletons. The specimen was PBMCs or T cells enriched from blood (not recorded which). This clonotype originated in a woman in her thirties or forties who had recovered from COVID-19.

Here the CDR3 reads CASRIGGLRTGELFF. The CDR3 DNA reads TGCGCCAGCAGAATCGGGGGTTTGAGGACCGGGGAGCTGTTTTTT. The chain recombines TRBV4-1 with TRBJ2-2; maybe TRBD2 (6 bases). This CDR3 spans 15 amino acids. Germline CDR1 is MGHRA and CDR2 is YSYEKL. Between the trimmed V and J ends, which lost 6 bases and 5 bases, there was a span of 16 bases.